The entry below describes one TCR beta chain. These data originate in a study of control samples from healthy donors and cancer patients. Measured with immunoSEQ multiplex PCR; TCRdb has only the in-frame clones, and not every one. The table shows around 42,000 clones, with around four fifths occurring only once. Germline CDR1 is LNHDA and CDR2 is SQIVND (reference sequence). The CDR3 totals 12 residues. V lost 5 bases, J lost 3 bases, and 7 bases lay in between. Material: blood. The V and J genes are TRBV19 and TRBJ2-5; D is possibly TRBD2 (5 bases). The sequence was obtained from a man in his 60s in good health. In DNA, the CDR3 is TGTGCCAGTAGTCGGCGGGAAGAGACCCAGTACTTC. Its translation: CASSRREETQYF.